One sample yielded the 2 T cell receptor beta chains listed below, sequenced in a study of blood T cell repertoires in COVID-19. Profiled with immunoSEQ multiplex PCR; TCRdb holds only in-frame clones, not every one. The table has around 100,000 clones, roughly 85% seen once. The sequenced sample was peripheral blood. The receptors originated from a human donor in a cohort sampled during active COVID-19.

The CDR3 DNA reads as TGCGCCAGCAGCGGAGGGCTGGCTGGAAACACCATATATTTT. It yields the protein CASSGGLAGNTIYF. The chain employs TRBV5-1 and TRBJ1-3, with D hard to call. With 4 bases removed from V and 2 bases from J, the gap between germline ends came to 10 bases. From germline, CDR1 is SGHRS and CDR2 YFSETQ. The CDR3 is 14 residues long.

The rearrangement joins TRBV5-1 to TRBJ2-1; D gene ambiguous. Germline CDR1 SGHRS, CDR2 YFSETQ. Between the trimmed V and J ends, which lost 4 bases and 0 bases, there was a span of 14 bases. The CDR3 loop spans 16 amino acids. The CDR3 nucleotides read TGCGCCAGCAGCCAGTACCCCGGGTCCTCCTACAATGAGCAGTTCTTC. Protein: CASSQYPGSSYNEQFF.